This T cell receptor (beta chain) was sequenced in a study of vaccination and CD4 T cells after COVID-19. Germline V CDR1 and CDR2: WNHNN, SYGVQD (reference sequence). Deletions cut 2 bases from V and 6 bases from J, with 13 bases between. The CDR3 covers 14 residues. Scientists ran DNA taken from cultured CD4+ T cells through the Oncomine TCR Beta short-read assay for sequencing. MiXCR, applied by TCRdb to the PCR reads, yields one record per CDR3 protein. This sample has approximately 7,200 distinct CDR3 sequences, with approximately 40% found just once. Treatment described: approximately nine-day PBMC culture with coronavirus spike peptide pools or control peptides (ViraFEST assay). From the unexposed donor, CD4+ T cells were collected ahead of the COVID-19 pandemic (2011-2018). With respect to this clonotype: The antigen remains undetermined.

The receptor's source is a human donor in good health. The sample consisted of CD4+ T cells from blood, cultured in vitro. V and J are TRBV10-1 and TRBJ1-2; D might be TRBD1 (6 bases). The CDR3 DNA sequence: TGCGCCAGCAGTGAGGGTTCAGGGGATGATGGCTACACCTTC. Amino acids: CASSEGSGDDGYTF.